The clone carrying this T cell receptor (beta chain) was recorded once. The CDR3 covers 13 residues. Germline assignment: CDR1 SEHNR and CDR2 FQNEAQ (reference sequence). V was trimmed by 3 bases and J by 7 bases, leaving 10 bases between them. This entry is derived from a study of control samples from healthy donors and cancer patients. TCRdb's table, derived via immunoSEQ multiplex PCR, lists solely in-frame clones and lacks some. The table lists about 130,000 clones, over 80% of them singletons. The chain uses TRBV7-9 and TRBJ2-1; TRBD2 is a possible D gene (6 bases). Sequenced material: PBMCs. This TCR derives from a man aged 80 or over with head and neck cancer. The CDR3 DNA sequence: TGTGCCAGCAGCTTCTCCAGCGGGAATGAGCAGTTCTTC. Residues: CASSFSSGNEQFF.